The subject of this entry is one T cell receptor beta chain. This clone's antigen is unknown. Base qualities are not recorded, but no much larger clone differs from it by a single base. The CDR3 covers 16 residues, taking in both the cysteine and the phenylalanine. Only the CDR3 portion is preserved as DNA: 48 bases, with reading frame beginning at the first base. The germline V gene gives CDR1 as MGHRA and CDR2 as YSYEKL. Trimming removed 2 bases from V and 4 bases from J; the gene matches leave 3 bases unexplained. This record comes from a study of response to subunit inactivated influenza vaccine (dated by TCRdb to 2017 to 2018). Context from the whole study: The study used deep quantitative T cell receptor repertoire profiling to track responses to a trivalent subunit inactivated influenza vaccine. The research as a whole found: According to the authors, only a limited number of new T cells may be recruited by each seasonal influenza vaccination.

Receptor libraries were prepared by RT-PCR. Sequencing was performed on an Illumina HiSeq 2500. TCRdb trimmed the raw reads at Q25, called clones with MiXCR and kept productive beta chains. Rows with one shared CDR3 protein collapse into an entry with the most common genes and DNA. This sample lists 500,000 or so distinct CDR3 sequences; 16% were detected once. The ten largest make up less than 4% of the sample. The TCR was taken from a man aged 50-75 years who received an inactivated influenza vaccine. Donor details come from another sample of the same person, matched by shared clones. The sequencing here drew on CD4+ T cells sorted from PBMCs, taken around 25 months after vaccination. This chain is built from TRBV4-1 and TRBJ2-1; a stretch of 12 junction bases matches TRBD2. Here is the DNA: TGCGCCAGCAGCCAATTTGGACTAGCGGGGTACAATGAGCAGTTCTTC. Translation gives CASSQFGLAGYNEQFF.